This T cell receptor (beta chain) was sequenced in a study of blood T cell repertoires in COVID-19. The CDR3 extends over 16 amino acids. The V and J ends lost 3 bases and 8 bases respectively, with 22 bases between them. Per germline, CDR1 MNHNS and CDR2 SASEGT. Authors' data handling: Amplifying reference gene primers gave estimates of nucleated cell counts. TCRdb's table, derived via immunoSEQ multiplex PCR, lists solely in-frame clones and lacks some. The DNA gave D and trimming, while V, J and clone size come from that table. The sample contains hundreds of thousands of clones, roughly 89% of which appear only once. In Seattle, patients joined the study during active infection and were tracked longitudinally.

What was sequenced was peripheral blood. The V call is TRBV6-1, the J call TRBJ1-2, with D possibly TRBD1 on 6 matching bases. The source is a man between 18 and 29 years old with COVID-19, enrolled during active disease. The CDR3 spells CASSEIQGRGMNGYTF. As DNA, the CDR3 is TGTGCCAGCAGTGAGATACAGGGAAGGGGTATGAACGGCTACACCTTC.